These 24 T cell receptor beta chains came from one sample sequenced in a study of T-cell reconstitution after alpha-beta-depleted transplantation in children. During its preparation, the TCRbeta library received unique molecular identifiers. TCRdb processed the PCR reads anew with MiXCR; each CDR3 protein has one entry. The sample has approximately 230,000 distinct CDR3 sequences, roughly a quarter seen once; the top ten hold approximately 2.5%. The sample was PBMCs, taken before TCRalphabeta/CD19-depleted stem cell transplant. These receptors were collected from a girl aged 2-15 years with Fanconi anemia, due to receive a stem cell transplant.

The V gene is TRBV20-1, the J gene TRBJ2-7; D may match TRBD1 or TRBD2 (5 bases each). This CDR3 is built from 13 residues. The germline gives CDR1 DFQATT, CDR2 SNEGSKA (reference sequence). Deletions cut 5 bases from V and 1 base from J, with 12 bases between. The CDR3 reads CSADKGRSYEQYF. In DNA, the CDR3 is TGCAGTGCTGACAAGGGACGGTCCTACGAGCAGTACTTC.

This clonotype was found many times. CDR3: CSVERTGDYEQYF. The CDR3 coding sequence is TGCAGCGTTGAACGGACAGGGGACTACGAGCAGTACTTC. The V and J genes are TRBV29-1 and TRBJ2-7, with 9 bases identical to TRBD1. The V gene end was trimmed by 2 bases and the J gene end by 3 bases; junction bases not matched to a gene: 2. The CDR3 spans 13 residues. The germline CDR1 and CDR2 sequences are SQVTM and ANQGSEA.

In its sample, this clonotype was seen many times. This chain connects TRBV12-3 or TRBV12-4 to TRBJ2-7; D uncertain. Trimming left V 2 bases short and J 4 bases short, with 15 bases between. The CDR3 consists of 15 residues. The CDR3 DNA reads as TGTGCCAGCAGTTTACGCACAAGGGTTCGATACGAGCAGTACTTC. Translated, it gives CASSLRTRVRYEQYF.

This clonotype has at least ten counts. This may stem from a read error, because a much larger clone lies one nucleotide away. The chain uses TRBV12-3 or TRBV12-4 and TRBJ2-2, with D perhaps matching TRBD1 (6 bases). V lost 3 bases and J lost 5, with 7 bases in between. The CDR3 runs to 13 residues. CDR3 bases: TGTGCCAGCAGTTTTCAGGGGACCGGGGAGCTGTTTTTT. Its protein is CASSFQGTGELFF.

Only one count was recorded for this clonotype. The V gene is TRBV29-1, the J gene TRBJ2-3, with 12 positions matching TRBD1. V lost 5 bases, J lost 4 bases, and 4 bases stayed unmatched. The length of the CDR3 is 14 residues. The V gene's germline CDR1 is SQVTM and CDR2 ANQGSEA. This CDR3 is CSVPGQGASDTQYF. CDR3 DNA sequence: TGCAGCGTTCCGGGACAGGGGGCCTCAGATACGCAGTATTTT.

The rearrangement uses TRBV7-3 and TRBJ2-1, with D hard to call. The CDR3 extends over 15 amino acids. Germline loops: CDR1 SGHTA, CDR2 FQGTGA. The V end was cut by 2 bases, the J end by 2 bases, with 10 bases between. Here the CDR3 reads CASSLGSSPYNEQFF. Written as DNA, the CDR3 is TGTGCCAGCAGCTTAGGCAGTAGCCCCTACAATGAGCAGTTCTTC.

This clonotype was found a few times. The V call is TRBV5-1, the J call TRBJ1-5; 8 positions agree with TRBD1. J gave up 6 bases and V 4 bases, and 6 bases lay outside the gene matches. CDR3 size: 14 residues. Looked up from germline, CDR1 is SGHRS and CDR2 is YFSETQ. For the CDR3, the DNA is TGCGCCAGCAGCCGGACAGGGTATGGTCAGCCCCAGCATTTT. It codes for CASSRTGYGQPQHF.

The rearrangement links TRBV29-1 to TRBJ2-1; 8 bases are shared with TRBD2. The CDR3 is made up of 16 amino acids. J gave up 0 bases and V 3 bases, and 7 bases lay outside the gene matches. From germline, CDR1 is SQVTM and CDR2 ANQGSEA. The DNA of the CDR3 is TGCAGCGTTGACTCCGTCCTAGCGGGCTCCTACAATGAGCAGTTCTTC. Residues: CSVDSVLAGSYNEQFF.

This clonotype was counted a few times. The chain employs TRBV7-2 and TRBJ2-2; a weak D match, TRBD2 (6 bases). V lost 2 bases and J 1 base, leaving 11 bases between the germline ends. This CDR3 has 16 amino acids. From germline, CDR1 is SGHTA and CDR2 FQGNSA. In nucleotides, the CDR3 is TGTGCCAGCAGCTTAATTCCGGGGGAGAACACCGGGGAGCTGTTTTTT. The encoded protein is CASSLIPGENTGELFF.

In its sample, this clonotype was seen many times. The CDR3 region has the DNA TGCAGCGTAGTCCACGGCACAGATACGCAGTATTTT. Protein product: CSVVHGTDTQYF. This sequence joins TRBV29-1 and TRBJ2-3; D remains unclear. The CDR3 is 12 amino acids. Germline values: CDR1 SQVTM, CDR2 ANQGSEA. V was clipped by 6 bases and J by 1 base, with 8 bases between them.

The J gene is TRBJ2-1, the V gene TRBV6-4, with TRBD2 matching 7 bases. Germline V gene lookup returns CDR1 MRHNA and CDR2 SNTAGT. The CDR3 contains 11 residues. V gave up 8 bases and J gave up 9 bases; unmatched junction bases: 4. In DNA, the CDR3 is TGTGCCAGCTCGGGGGGAAGTGAGCAGTTCTTC. It specifies CASSGGSEQFF.

This clonotype has at least ten counts. This chain connects TRBV10-3 to TRBJ1-1, with D possibly being TRBD1 (5 bases). Per germline, CDR1 ENHRY and CDR2 SYGVKD. V shed 4 bases and J shed 1 base, with 13 bases lying between them. This CDR3 region has 15 residues. The CDR3 coding sequence is TGTGCCATCAGTGGGTCAGGACATGGGAACACTGAAGCTTTCTTT. Translation: CAISGSGHGNTEAFF.

This rearrangement joins TRBV29-1 to TRBJ2-1; TRBD1 agrees at 9 bases. The germline gives CDR1 SQVTM, CDR2 ANQGSEA. This CDR3 spans 14 amino acids. With V trimmed by 5 bases and J by 3 bases, 5 bases remained unmatched. The CDR3 coding sequence is TGCAGCGTTCCAGACAGGGGGATCTACAATGAGCAGTTCTTC. Encoded protein: CSVPDRGIYNEQFF.

This clonotype appeared many times. This chain connects TRBV20-1 to TRBJ2-3; the D gene is possibly TRBD2 (7 bases). V was trimmed by 1 base and J by 4 bases, leaving 15 bases between them. The CDR3 consists of 15 residues. Germline CDR1 is DFQATT and CDR2 is SNEGSKA (reference sequence). The CDR3 DNA reads as TGCAGTGCTAGAGGAAACAGGGAGGGCGCAGATACGCAGTATTTT. Translation gives CSARGNREGADTQYF.

The chain employs TRBV23-1 and TRBJ2-3, with 8 nucleotides matching TRBD1. TRBV23-1 is designated an ORF whose function remains uncertain. This CDR3 has 18 amino acids. V shed 0 bases and J 6 bases; nucleotides not matched to a gene: 14. As DNA, the CDR3 is TGCGCCAGCAGTCAATCCAGACGGACAGGGTCAGAGGGGGATACGCAGTATTTT. This encodes CASSQSRRTGSEGDTQYF.

At least ten counts were recorded for this clonotype. The chain joins TRBV5-1 to TRBJ2-2, with D unclear. Germline V lookup: CDR1 SGHRS, CDR2 YFSETQ. The CDR3 covers 14 residues. Trimming pared 0 bases from V and 6 bases from J, leaving 9 bases between. The DNA for the CDR3 is TGCGCCAGCAGCTTGGGTGCCATGGCCGGGGAGCTGTTTTTT. This codes for CASSLGAMAGELFF.

This chain joins TRBV20-1 and TRBJ2-1; D may be TRBD2 (5 bases). Germline V gives CDR1 DFQATT, CDR2 SNEGSKA (reference sequence). This CDR3 comprises 14 residues. With 5 bases removed from V and 5 bases from J, the gap between germline ends came to 16 bases. Here the CDR3 DNA reads TGCAGTGCTCCAACTAGATCTTGGGACAATGAGCAGTTCTTC. Its translation: CSAPTRSWDNEQFF.

V gene TRBV6-1 combines with J gene TRBJ2-7; perhaps TRBD2 as D (6 bases). From germline, CDR1 is MNHNS and CDR2 SASEGT. V lost 4 bases to trimming and J lost 5 bases, with 12 bases between them. This CDR3 is built from 13 residues. The CDR3 spells CASSGSWGDEQYF. CDR3 bases: TGTGCCAGCAGTGGGTCTTGGGGGGACGAGCAGTACTTC.

The chain employs TRBV20-1 and TRBJ2-1; TRBD2 is a possible D gene (5 bases). The CDR3 has 16 amino acids. The germline CDR1 and CDR2 sequences are DFQATT and SNEGSKA (reference sequence). CDR3 region: CSAKRGPFLDYNEQFF. CDR3 nucleotide sequence: TGCAGCGCCAAACGGGGTCCCTTTTTGGATTACAATGAGCAGTTCTTC.

This clonotype was seen ten or more times. V and J are TRBV10-3 and TRBJ2-7; D is possibly TRBD2 (6 bases). The CDR3 length is 12 residues. CDR1 ENHRY and CDR2 SYGVKD come from the germline V gene. The germline V and J ends were trimmed by 3 bases and 5 bases, with 8 bases remaining between them. CDR3 sequence (DNA): TGTGCCATCAGTGAAGGAGGGAACGAGCAGTACTTC. Its protein is CAISEGGNEQYF.

The chain uses TRBV19 and TRBJ2-5, with D tentatively TRBD1 (5 bases). In germline, CDR1 is LNHDA, CDR2 SQIVND (reference sequence). V dropped 3 bases and J dropped 0 bases, with 20 bases sitting between them. The CDR3 spans 18 residues. The CDR3 region is CASSMRRRGPPYQETQYF. The CDR3 DNA is TGTGCCAGTAGTATGAGGAGAAGGGGCCCACCCTACCAAGAGACCCAGTACTTC. The variable domain in full, completed from reference TRBV19 and TRBJ2-5, reads DGGITQSPKYLFRKEGQNVTLSCEQNLNHDAMYWYRQDPGQGLRLIYYSQIVNDFQKGDIAEGYSVSREKKESFPLTVTSAQKNPTAFYLCASSMRRRGPPYQETQYFGPGTRLLVL.

This clonotype was seen a handful of times. This chain uses TRBV11-2 with TRBJ2-5; D may be TRBD2 (6 bases). The CDR3 consists of 14 residues. CDR1 is SGHAT, CDR2 FQNNGV, per germline. Trimming shortened V by 5 bases and J by 7 bases, and 17 bases separated the two germline ends. CDR3 sequence: CASSPRLVVGTQYF. In DNA form, the CDR3 reads TGTGCCAGCAGCCCCCGACTAGTCGTCGGGACCCAGTACTTC. Full variable domain (missing parts from reference TRBV11-2 and TRBJ2-5): EAGVAQSPRYKIIEKRQSVAFWCNPISGHATLYWYQQILGQGPKLLIQFQNNGVVDDSQLPKDRFSAERLKGVDSTLKIQPAKLEDSAVYLCASSPRLVVGTQYFGPGTRLLVL.

This clonotype was seen repeatedly, ten times or more. The chain joins TRBV10-3 to TRBJ2-1, with D perhaps being TRBD1 or TRBD2 (6 bases each). Germline CDR1 reads ENHRY; CDR2 reads SYGVKD. V lost 3 bases and J lost 6, with 15 bases in between. CDR3 length: 15 amino acids. CDR3 in amino acids: CAISESGGQANEQFF. The CDR3 region has the DNA TGTGCCATCAGTGAATCTGGGGGGCAGGCCAATGAGCAGTTCTTC.

The V and J genes are TRBV20-1 and TRBJ2-1, with D perhaps matching TRBD2 (6 bases). CDR3 size: 14 residues. In germline, CDR1 is DFQATT, CDR2 SNEGSKA (reference sequence). Between the trimmed V and J ends, which lost 8 bases and 2 bases, there was a span of 16 bases. CDR3 loop: CSTSIRTTYNEQFF. DNA of the CDR3: TGCAGTACCAGCATCAGGACTACCTACAATGAGCAGTTCTTC.